This paragraph covers one T cell receptor beta chain sequence. The source of the sample is a study of blood T cell repertoires in COVID-19. Overall study context: T cells, B-cell-depleted T cells, or PBMCs supplied cDNA or gDNA.

Here immunoSEQ multiplex PCR was the method, and the copy in TCRdb shows in-frame clones only, minus some. The data hold about 200,000 clones, with around 82% observed a single time. Across under 25 US areas, participants ranged in age from roughly 18 to 95 years. Participants' own reports of clinical history determined their cohort assignment. CDR1 and CDR2 (germline): SNHLY, FYNNEI. V was clipped by 2 bases and J by 4 bases, with 15 bases between them. This CDR3 is built from 15 residues. The clonotype was recovered from a woman in her thirties or forties with acute COVID-19. The chain carries TRBV2 and TRBJ2-7; D gene uncertain. Sequences were obtained from PBMCs or T cells enriched from blood (not recorded which). CDR3 sequence (DNA): TGTGCCAGCAGTGAACCGCCGGCGACTCAATACGAGCAGTACTTC. It yields the protein CASSEPPATQYEQYF.